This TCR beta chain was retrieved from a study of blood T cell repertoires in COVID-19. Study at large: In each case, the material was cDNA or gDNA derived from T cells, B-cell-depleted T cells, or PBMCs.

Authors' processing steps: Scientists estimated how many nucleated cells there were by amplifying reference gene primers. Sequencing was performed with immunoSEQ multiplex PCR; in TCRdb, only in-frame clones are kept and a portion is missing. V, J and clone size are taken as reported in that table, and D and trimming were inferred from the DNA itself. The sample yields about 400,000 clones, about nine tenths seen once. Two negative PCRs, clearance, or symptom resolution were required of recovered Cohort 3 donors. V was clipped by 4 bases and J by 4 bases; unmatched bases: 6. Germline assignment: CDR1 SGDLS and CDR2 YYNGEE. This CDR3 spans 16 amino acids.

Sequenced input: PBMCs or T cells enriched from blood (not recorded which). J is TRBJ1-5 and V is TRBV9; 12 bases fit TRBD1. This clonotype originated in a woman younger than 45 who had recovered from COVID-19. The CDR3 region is CASSPGTGGLNQPQHF. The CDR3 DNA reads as TGTGCCAGCAGCCCCGGGACAGGGGGCCTGAATCAGCCCCAGCATTTT.